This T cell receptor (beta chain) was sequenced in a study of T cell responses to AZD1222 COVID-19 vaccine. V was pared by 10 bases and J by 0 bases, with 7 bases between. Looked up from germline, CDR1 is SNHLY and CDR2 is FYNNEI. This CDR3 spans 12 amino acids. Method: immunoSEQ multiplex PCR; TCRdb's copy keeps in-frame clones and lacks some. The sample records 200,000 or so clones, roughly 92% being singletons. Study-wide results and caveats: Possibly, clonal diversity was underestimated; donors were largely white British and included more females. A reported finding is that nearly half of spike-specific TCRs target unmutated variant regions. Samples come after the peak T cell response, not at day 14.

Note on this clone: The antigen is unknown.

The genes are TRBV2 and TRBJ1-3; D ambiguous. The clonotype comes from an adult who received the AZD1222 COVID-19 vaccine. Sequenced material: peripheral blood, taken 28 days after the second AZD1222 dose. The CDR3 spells CATSLSGNTIYF. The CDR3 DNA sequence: TGTGCCACAAGCCTCTCTGGAAACACCATATATTTT.